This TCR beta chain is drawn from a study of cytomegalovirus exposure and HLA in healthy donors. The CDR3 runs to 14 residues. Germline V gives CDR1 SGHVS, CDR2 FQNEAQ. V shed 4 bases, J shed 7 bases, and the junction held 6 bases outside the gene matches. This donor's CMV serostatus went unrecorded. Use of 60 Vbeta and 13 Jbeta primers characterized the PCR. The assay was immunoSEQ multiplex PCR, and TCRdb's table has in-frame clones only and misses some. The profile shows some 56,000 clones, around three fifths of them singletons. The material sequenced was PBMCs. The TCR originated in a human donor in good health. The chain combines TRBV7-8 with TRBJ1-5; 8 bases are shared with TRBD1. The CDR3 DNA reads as TGTGCCAGCAGCTCCCGGGACAGGCGGCAGCCCCAGCATTTT. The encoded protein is CASSSRDRRQPQHF.